The 13 T cell receptor beta chains in this list originate from one sample, sequenced in a study of tumor-infiltrating lymphocytes in oesophageal squamous cell carcinoma (TCRdb year 2016). The library was obtained by PCR. Sequencing was performed on an Illumina HiSeq 1500. TCRdb trimmed public reads at Q25 via fastp, called clones via MiXCR and kept in-frame beta chains. Rows are combined by CDR3 protein, so each entry shows the most common genes and DNA. The sample data list some 10,000 distinct CDR3 sequences, and around 56% of these were observed just once. Jointly, the top ten make up around 19% of the sample. Sequences were obtained from esophageal tumor tissue. The receptors originated from a female donor with esophageal squamous cell carcinoma.

Regarding this clonotype: The junction departs from germline at one end; a sequencing error may be responsible. The rearrangement uses TRBV5-1 and TRBJ2-4; no firm D call. Germline V gene lookup returns CDR1 SGHRS and CDR2 YFSETQ. The CDR3 has 12 residues. CDR3 protein: CASSLGTGDTFF. The CDR3 nucleotides read TGCGCCAGCAGCTTGGGGACGGGTGACACTTTCTTT.

This clonotype was observed once. The chain couples TRBV7-2 to TRBJ2-5; D call uncertain. The CDR3 consists of 15 residues. Germline V lookup: CDR1 SGHTA, CDR2 FQGNSA. V lost 7 bases to trimming and J lost 1 base, with 16 bases between them. The CDR3, as DNA: TGTGCCAGCATCGATTCTACTACGGCCCAAGAGACCCAGTACTTC. Its protein is CASIDSTTAQETQYF.

The chain combines TRBV28 with TRBJ1-2, with D maybe TRBD1 (6 bases). The CDR3 runs 16 residues. Per germline, CDR1 MDHEN and CDR2 SYDVKM. V lost 2 bases and J lost 3, with 16 bases in between. The CDR3 spells CASSLGSRGQYYGYTF. The CDR3 bases are TGTGCCAGCAGTTTAGGCTCCCGGGGGCAGTACTATGGCTACACCTTC.

The V and J genes are TRBV7-3 and TRBJ2-1, with TRBD2 identical over 14 bases. Germline V CDR1 and CDR2: SGHTA, FQGTGA. This CDR3 contains 17 residues. With 5 bases clipped from V and 6 bases from J, the junction kept 9 bases outside the gene matches. CDR3 in amino acids: CASSQTSGRAWGNEQFF. In DNA form, the CDR3 reads TGTGCCAGCAGCCAGACTAGCGGGAGGGCCTGGGGCAATGAGCAGTTCTTC.

This clonotype has ten or more counts. The genes are TRBV12-3 or TRBV12-4 and TRBJ2-5; perhaps TRBD2 as D (5 bases). This CDR3 contains 14 residues. Trimming removed 3 bases at V and 5 bases at J, with 13 bases between. CDR3: CASSFWGSAETQYF. The CDR3 region has the DNA TGTGCCAGCAGTTTTTGGGGTAGCGCGGAGACCCAGTACTTC.

V is TRBV6-1 and J is TRBJ1-2, with 8 bases that match TRBD1. Germline V gene sequence: CDR1 MNHNS, CDR2 SASEGT. J gave up 5 bases and V 4 bases, and 6 bases lay outside the gene matches. There are 14 residues in the CDR3. The CDR3 DNA reads as TGTGCCAGCAGTGCACAGGGGGGAAAGTATGGCTACACCTTC. This translates into CASSAQGGKYGYTF.

This clonotype was counted a few times. The chain employs TRBV2 and TRBJ2-3; the D call may be TRBD1 or TRBD2 (5 bases each). V was pared by 8 bases and J by 2 bases, with 11 bases between. The CDR3 length is 13 residues. Germline loops: CDR1 SNHLY, CDR2 FYNNEI. In nucleotides, the CDR3 is TGTGCCAGCGGTCGGGGCTACACAGATACGCAGTATTTT. Encoded protein: CASGRGYTDTQYF.

The chain couples TRBV5-1 to TRBJ2-3, with TRBD1 as a possible D gene (6 bases). The last part of the DNA fits TRBJ1-1 better; the J call may be wrong. This CDR3 has 17 residues. The germline gives CDR1 SGHRS, CDR2 YFSETQ. Here the CDR3 DNA reads TGCGCCAGCAGCTTTATGGGAGTGGGGGCAATGAACACTGAAGCTTTCTTT. It is translated as CASSFMGVGAMNTEAFF.

V gene TRBV10-1 combines with J gene TRBJ2-3; 9 bases agree with TRBD2. The CDR3 is made up of 16 amino acids. Germline lookup yields CDR1 WNHNN and CDR2 SYGVQD (reference sequence). Trimming at V came to 8 bases and at J to 6 bases, leaving 15 bases not matched to a gene. The CDR3 loop is CASDNLTSGSCDTQYF. Written as DNA, the CDR3 is TGCGCCAGCGATAATCTGACTAGCGGATCTTGCGATACGCAGTATTTT.

This chain connects TRBV5-5 to TRBJ1-1; 10 positions agree with TRBD1. Germline-derived CDR1 and CDR2 are SGHKS and YYEKEE (reference sequence). The CDR3 has 14 amino acids. V trimming: 2 bases; J trimming: 10 bases; junction bases outside the gene matches: 8. The CDR3 reads CASSFDRGLAGAFF. CDR3 DNA: TGTGCCAGCAGCTTCGACAGGGGGCTTGCTGGAGCTTTCTTT.

A remark on this clonotype: Germline is not matched at one junction end, which may reflect a read error. The chain has TRBV11-2 and TRBJ2-1; 8 bases map to TRBD1. In germline, CDR1 is SGHAT, CDR2 FQNNGV. The CDR3 length is 19 residues. Written as DNA, the CDR3 is TGTGCCAGCAGCCCGGGGCGCCAGGGGGCACGGTCCTATAATTCACCCCTCCACTTC. Translated, it gives CASSPGRQGARSYNSPLHF.

V usage is TRBV7-4 and J usage is TRBJ2-2, with D unresolved. Trimming left V 2 bases short and J 6 bases short, with 7 bases between. Germline-derived CDR1 and CDR2 are SGHVT and SQSDAQ. CDR3 length: 13 residues. For the CDR3, the DNA is TGTGCCAGCAGCTTACTGGGGTCCGGGGAGCTGTTTTTT. Translating gives CASSLLGSGELFF. The variable domain in full, with the rest retrieved from reference TRBV7-4 and TRBJ2-2, is GAGVSQSPRYKVAKRGRDVALRCDSISGHVTLYWYRQTLGQGSEVLTYSQSDAQRDKSGRPSGRFSAERPERSVSTLKIQRTEQGDSAVYLCASSLLGSGELFFGEGSRLTVL.

As to this clonotype: This is likely a read error, given that the CDR3 carries no conserved phenylalanine or tryptophan at its end. The limits of the CDR3 on the DNA are not certain, so only TCRdb's listed CDR3 is given. The gene calls are TRBV6-5 and TRBJ2-5. The CDR3 comprises 15 residues, both ends counted. The germline gives CDR1 MNHEY, CDR2 SVGAGI. CDR3: CASGRRLNYGYTFGS.